The entry below gives a single T cell receptor (beta chain) sequence along with its context. What it binds is not known. The definition of stable Graves' hyperthyroidism was no ophthalmopathy progression within 18 months. From germline, CDR1 is SGHTA and CDR2 FQGNSA. Between the trimmed V and J ends, which lost 5 bases and 7 bases, there was a span of 11 bases. This CDR3 spans 13 amino acids. The data were obtained in a study of T cells in Graves' hyperthyroidism and ophthalmopathy. Study at large: Peripheral blood was acquired at first diagnosis, ahead of any therapy whatsoever. Notes on the study in general: Ophthalmopathy got predicted by the model a median 6.5 months before its onset.

TCR beta CDR3 region amplification was performed from RNA transcripts. The primer set for the first-round RT-PCR of the TCR CDR3 was HTBI. TCRdb re-called the multiplex PCR reads with MiXCR, one entry per CDR3 protein. This table holds about 840,000 distinct CDR3 sequences, approximately 40% found once. The sequenced sample consisted of blood. This sequence joins TRBV7-2 and TRBJ1-4; D gene ambiguous. The sequence came from a young man with Graves' hyperthyroidism. CDR3: CASSQGTAEKLFF. CDR3 nucleotides: TGTGCCAGCAGCCAAGGAACAGCTGAAAAACTGTTTTTT.